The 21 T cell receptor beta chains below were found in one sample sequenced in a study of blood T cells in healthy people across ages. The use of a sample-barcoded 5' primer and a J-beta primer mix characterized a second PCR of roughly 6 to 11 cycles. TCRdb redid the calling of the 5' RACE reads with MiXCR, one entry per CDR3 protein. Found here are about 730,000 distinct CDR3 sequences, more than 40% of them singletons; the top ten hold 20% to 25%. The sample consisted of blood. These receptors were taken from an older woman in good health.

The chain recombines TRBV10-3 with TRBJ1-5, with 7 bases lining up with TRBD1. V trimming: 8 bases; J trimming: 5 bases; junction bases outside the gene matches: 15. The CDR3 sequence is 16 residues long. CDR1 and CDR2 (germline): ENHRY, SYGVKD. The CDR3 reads CAIGNSGQVNDQPQHF. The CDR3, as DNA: TGTGCCATCGGTAACTCCGGACAGGTGAACGATCAGCCCCAGCATTTT.

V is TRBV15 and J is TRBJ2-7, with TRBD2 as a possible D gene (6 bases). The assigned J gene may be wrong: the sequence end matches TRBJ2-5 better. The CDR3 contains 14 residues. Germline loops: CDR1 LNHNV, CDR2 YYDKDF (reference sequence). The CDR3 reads CATSRERGGETQYF. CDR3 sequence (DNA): TGTGCCACCAGCAGAGAGAGGGGAGGAGAGACCCAGTACTTC.

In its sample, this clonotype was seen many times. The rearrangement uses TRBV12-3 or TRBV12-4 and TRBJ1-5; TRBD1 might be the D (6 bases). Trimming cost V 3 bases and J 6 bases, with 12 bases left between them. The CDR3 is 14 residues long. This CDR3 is CASSFAGAGQPQHF. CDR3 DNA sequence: TGTGCCAGCAGTTTCGCAGGGGCGGGTCAGCCCCAGCATTTT.

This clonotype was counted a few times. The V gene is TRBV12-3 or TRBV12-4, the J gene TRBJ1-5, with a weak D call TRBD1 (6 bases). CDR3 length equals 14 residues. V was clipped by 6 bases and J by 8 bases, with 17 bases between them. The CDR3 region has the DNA TGTGCCAGCAGCCCCTACAGGGTTCGGGAGCCCCAGCATTTT. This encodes CASSPYRVREPQHF.

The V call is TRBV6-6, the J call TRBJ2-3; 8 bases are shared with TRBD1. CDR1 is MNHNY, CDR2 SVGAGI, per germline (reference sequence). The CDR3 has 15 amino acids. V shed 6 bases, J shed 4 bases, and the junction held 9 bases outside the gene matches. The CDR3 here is CASSSGQGFSDTQYF. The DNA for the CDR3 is TGTGCCAGCAGCAGCGGACAGGGCTTCTCAGATACGCAGTATTTT.

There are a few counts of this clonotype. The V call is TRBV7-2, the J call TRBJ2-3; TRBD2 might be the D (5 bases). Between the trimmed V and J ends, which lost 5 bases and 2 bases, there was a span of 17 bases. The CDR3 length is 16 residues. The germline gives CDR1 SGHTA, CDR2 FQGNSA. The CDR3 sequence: CASSRPLGGDTDTQYF. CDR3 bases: TGTGCCAGCAGCAGACCCCTAGGAGGAGACACAGATACGCAGTATTTT.

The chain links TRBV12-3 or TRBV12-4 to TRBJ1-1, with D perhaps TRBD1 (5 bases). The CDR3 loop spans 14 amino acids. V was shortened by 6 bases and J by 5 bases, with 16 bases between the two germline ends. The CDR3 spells CASSRRDSGTEAFF. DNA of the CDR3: TGTGCCAGCAGCCGAAGAGACAGTGGTACTGAAGCTTTCTTT.

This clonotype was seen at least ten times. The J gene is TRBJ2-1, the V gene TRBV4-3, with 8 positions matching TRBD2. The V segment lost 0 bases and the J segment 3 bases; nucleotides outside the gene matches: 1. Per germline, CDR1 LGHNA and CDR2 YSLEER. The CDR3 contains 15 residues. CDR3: CASSQELAVYNEQFF. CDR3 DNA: TGCGCCAGCAGCCAAGAACTAGCGGTCTACAATGAGCAGTTCTTC.

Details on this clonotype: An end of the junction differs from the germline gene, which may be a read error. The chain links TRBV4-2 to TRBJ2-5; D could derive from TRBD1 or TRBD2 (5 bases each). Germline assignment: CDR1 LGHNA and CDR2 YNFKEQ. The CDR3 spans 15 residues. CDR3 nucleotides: TGTGCCAACAGCCGAGATCCCGGGGCGGAAGAGACCCAGTACTTC. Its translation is CANSRDPGAEETQYF.

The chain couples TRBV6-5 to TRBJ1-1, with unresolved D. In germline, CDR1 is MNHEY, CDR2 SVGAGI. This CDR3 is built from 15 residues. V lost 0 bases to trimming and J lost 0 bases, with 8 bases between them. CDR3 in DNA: TGTGCCAGCAGTTACTCGTTGCAAGTGAACACTGAAGCTTTCTTT. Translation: CASSYSLQVNTEAFF.

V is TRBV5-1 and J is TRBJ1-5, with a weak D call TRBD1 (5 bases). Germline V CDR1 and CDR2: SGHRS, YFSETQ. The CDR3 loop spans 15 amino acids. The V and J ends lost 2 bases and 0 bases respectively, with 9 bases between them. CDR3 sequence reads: CASSLGTSSNQPQHF. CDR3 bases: TGCGCCAGCAGCTTAGGGACGTCTAGCAATCAGCCCCAGCATTTT.

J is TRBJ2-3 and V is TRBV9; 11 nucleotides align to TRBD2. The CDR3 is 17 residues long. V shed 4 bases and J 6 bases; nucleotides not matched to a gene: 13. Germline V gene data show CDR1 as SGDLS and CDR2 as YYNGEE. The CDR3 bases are TGTGCCAGCAGCCCCTGGGGACTAGCGGAGGGGGAGGATACGCAGTATTTT. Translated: CASSPWGLAEGEDTQYF.

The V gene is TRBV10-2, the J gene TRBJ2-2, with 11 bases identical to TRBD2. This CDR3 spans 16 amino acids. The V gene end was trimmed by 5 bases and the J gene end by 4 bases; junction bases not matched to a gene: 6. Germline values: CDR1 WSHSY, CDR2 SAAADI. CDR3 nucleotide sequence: TGCGCCAGCAGTCCGGGGACTAGCGGCACCACCGGGGAGCTGTTTTTT. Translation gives CASSPGTSGTTGELFF.

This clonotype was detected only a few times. This CDR3 reads CASSLGPETNSPLHF. CDR3 sequence (DNA): TGTGCCAGCAGTTTAGGCCCAGAGACTAATTCACCCCTCCACTTT. The chain links TRBV12-3 or TRBV12-4 to TRBJ1-6, with unresolved D. The CDR3 is 15 residues long. V was cut by 1 base and J by 6 bases, with 10 bases left in between.

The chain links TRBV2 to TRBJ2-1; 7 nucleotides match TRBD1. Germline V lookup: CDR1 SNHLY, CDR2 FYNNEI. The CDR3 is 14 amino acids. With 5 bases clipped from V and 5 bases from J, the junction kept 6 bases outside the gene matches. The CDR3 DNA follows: TGTGCCAGCAGTTGGGACAGAGAAAACAATGAGCAGTTCTTC. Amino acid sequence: CASSWDRENNEQFF.

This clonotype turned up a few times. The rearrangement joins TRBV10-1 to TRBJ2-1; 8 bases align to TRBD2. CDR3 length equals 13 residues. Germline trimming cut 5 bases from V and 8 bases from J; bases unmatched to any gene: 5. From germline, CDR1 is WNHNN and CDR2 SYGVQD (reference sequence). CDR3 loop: CASSPGGAYEQFF. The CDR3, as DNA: TGCGCCAGCAGTCCCGGGGGGGCCTATGAGCAGTTCTTC.

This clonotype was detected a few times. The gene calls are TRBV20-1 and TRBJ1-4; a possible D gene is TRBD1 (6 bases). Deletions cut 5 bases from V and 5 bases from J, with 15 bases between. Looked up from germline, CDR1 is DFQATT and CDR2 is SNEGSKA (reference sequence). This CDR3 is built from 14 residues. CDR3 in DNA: TGCAGTGCTGCACAACAGGGTCTGAATGAAAAACTGTTTTTT. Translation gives CSAAQQGLNEKLFF.

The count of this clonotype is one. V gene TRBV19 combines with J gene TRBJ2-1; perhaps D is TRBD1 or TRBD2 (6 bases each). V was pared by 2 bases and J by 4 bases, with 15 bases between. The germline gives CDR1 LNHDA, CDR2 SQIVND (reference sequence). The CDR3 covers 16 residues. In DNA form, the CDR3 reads TGTGCCAGTAGTATAACGATACAGGGACTTTACAATGAGCAGTTCTTC. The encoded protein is CASSITIQGLYNEQFF.

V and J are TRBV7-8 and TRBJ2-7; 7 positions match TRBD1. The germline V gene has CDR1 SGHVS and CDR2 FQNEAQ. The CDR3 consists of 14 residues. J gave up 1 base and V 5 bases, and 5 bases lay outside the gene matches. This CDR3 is CASSAQGRSYEQYF. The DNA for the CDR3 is TGTGCCAGCAGCGCACAGGGGAGATCCTACGAGCAGTACTTC.

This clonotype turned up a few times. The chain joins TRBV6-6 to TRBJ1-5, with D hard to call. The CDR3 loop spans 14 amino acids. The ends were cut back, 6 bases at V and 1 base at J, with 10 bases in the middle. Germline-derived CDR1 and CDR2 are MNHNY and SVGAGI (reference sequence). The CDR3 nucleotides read TGTGCCAGCAGAGTGTCTTACAGCAATCAGCCCCAGCATTTT. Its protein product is CASRVSYSNQPQHF.

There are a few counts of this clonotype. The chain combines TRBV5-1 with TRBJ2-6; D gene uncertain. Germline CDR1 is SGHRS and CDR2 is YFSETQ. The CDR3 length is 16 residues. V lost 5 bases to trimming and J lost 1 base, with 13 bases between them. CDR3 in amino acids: CASRPTAGSGANVLTF. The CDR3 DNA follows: TGCGCCAGCAGGCCCACAGCTGGGTCTGGGGCCAACGTCCTGACTTTC. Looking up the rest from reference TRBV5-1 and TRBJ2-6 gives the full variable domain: KAGVTQTPRYLIKTRGQQVTLSCSPISGHRSVSWYQQTPGQGLQFLFEYFSETQRNKGNFPGRFSGRQFSNSRSEMNVSTLELGDSALYLCASRPTAGSGANVLTFGAGSRLTVL.